This TCR beta chain derives from a study of blood T cell repertoires in COVID-19. Original analysis: Amplification of reference gene primers was used by the study to estimate nucleated cell counts. Sequenced by immunoSEQ multiplex PCR; TCRdb stores in-frame clones only, minus some. The V and J calls and clone size were taken over from that table, and D and trimming were inferred from the DNA. The sample has more than 75,000 clones, 88% seen once. Trimming at V came to 10 bases and at J to 5 bases, leaving 8 bases not matched to a gene. This CDR3 contains 14 residues. CDR1 and CDR2 (germline): LNHDA, SQIVND (reference sequence).

The receptor's source is a woman aged 80 or over with acute or convalescent COVID-19. The chain links TRBV19 to TRBJ1-6, with 7 positions matching TRBD1. Sequencing used peripheral blood. The CDR3 nucleotides read TGTGCCACCGCAGACAGGGCAAATAATTCACCCCTCCACTTT. Amino acid sequence: CATADRANNSPLHF.